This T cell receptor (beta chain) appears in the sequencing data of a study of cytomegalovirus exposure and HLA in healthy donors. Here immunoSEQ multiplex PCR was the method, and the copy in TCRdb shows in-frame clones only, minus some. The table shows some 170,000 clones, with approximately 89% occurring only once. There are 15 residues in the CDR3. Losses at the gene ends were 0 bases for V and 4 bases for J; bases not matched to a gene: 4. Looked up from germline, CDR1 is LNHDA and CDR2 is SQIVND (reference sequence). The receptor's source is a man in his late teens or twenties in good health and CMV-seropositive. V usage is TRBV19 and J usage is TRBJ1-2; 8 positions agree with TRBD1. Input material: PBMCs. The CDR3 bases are TGTGCCAGTAGTATAGATAGGACAGGGTCCTATGGCTACACCTTC. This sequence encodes CASSIDRTGSYGYTF.